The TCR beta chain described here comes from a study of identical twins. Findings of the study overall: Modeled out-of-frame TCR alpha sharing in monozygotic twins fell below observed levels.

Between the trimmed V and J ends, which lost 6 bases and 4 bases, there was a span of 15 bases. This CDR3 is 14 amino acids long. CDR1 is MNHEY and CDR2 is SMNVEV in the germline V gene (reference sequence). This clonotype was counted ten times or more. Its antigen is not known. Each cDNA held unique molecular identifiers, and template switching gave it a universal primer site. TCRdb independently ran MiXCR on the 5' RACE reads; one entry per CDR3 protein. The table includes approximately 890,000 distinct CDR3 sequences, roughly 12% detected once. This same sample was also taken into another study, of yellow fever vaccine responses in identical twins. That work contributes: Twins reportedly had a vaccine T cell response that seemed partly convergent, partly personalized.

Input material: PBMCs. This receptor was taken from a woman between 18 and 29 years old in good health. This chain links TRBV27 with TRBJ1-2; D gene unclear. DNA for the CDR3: TGTGCCAGCAGCCCCGGGCCGGCGGGCTATGGCTACACCTTC. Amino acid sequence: CASSPGPAGYGYTF.